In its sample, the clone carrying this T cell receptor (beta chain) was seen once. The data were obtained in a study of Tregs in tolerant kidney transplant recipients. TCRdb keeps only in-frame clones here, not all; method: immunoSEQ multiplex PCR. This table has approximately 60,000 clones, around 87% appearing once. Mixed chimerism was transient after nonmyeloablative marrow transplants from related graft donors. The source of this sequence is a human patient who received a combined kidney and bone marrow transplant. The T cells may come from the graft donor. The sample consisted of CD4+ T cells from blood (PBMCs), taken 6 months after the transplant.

The CDR3 spells CASTIDRDTEAFF. The DNA of the CDR3 is TGCGCCAGCACGATAGACAGGGACACTGAAGCTTTCTTT. The chain carries TRBV5-1 and TRBJ1-1; the match to TRBD1 covers 7 bases. CDR3 length equals 13 residues. The V gene's germline CDR1 is SGHRS and CDR2 YFSETQ. With 6 bases clipped from V and 3 bases from J, the junction kept 5 bases outside the gene matches.